The present entry profiles one T cell receptor (beta chain) with its context. At least ten counts were recorded for this clonotype. This clone's antigen is unknown. Per-base quality was not reported, and no clone a single base away is much larger than it. This sample was included in a study of CD8 T cells in ankylosing spondylitis (dated by TCRdb to about 2017). Regarding the study in general: To find TCR variants linked to disease, the study profiled T cell receptor beta repertoires in ankylosing spondylitis patients and healthy donors. Peripheral blood was sampled, and synovial fluid was additionally collected from ankylosing spondylitis patients. In total, the full study cohort was made up of roughly 110 healthy donors and 20 to 25 ankylosing spondylitis patients.

TCRdb records Illumina HiSeq 2500 as the sequencer. TCR beta libraries were prepared by quantitative 5'-RACE with molecular barcodes. The study's own analysis went as follows. A new computational method, built on a probabilistic model of VDJ rearrangement, was used to identify disease-linked TCR variants. The public reads were reanalyzed by TCRdb: fastp trimming at Q25, MiXCR alignment, in-frame beta chains only. Rows are unified per CDR3 protein, each entry keeping the most common DNA and genes. The V and J calls shown here were made by TCRdb, not taken from the authors' results. Across this sample there are 400,000 to 450,000 distinct CDR3 sequences, with 15% to 20% seen only once. The top ten clonotypes cover over 0.9% of the sample. From its cysteine to its phenylalanine, the CDR3 spans 14 amino acids. Only the CDR3 DNA is retained, 42 bases long and in frame from the first base. CDR1 is given as SGHAT and CDR2 as FQNNGV, both from the germline V gene. V and J are truncated by 4 bases and 4 bases respectively, leaving an intervening sequence of 14 bases.

General study outcomes and caveats: Some motif variants had previously been reported in the synovial fluid and blood of reactive arthritis patients, which suggests shared mechanisms of disease initiation. Blood from ankylosing spondylitis patients appeared to be characterized by a TCR beta motif composed of about eight highly homologous amino acid variants. The disease-linked clones had a CD8+ phenotype and were found at relatively low frequencies in peripheral blood. Significant enrichment of the disease-linked clones was reported in matched synovial fluid samples from ankylosing spondylitis patients.

The chain joins TRBV11-2 to TRBJ2-7; TRBD2 is a weak D gene call, 6 bases matching. Input material: blood, either unsorted or a sorted T cell fraction (not recorded which). The sequence was collected from a male donor with ankylosing spondylitis. The base sequence is TGTGCCAGCAGCTCGTCCGGTGGGGGGTACGAGCAGTACTTC. Its amino acids are CASSSSGGGYEQYF.